This TCR beta chain was identified in a study of PD-L1 blockade in urothelial cancer. Study information: There were a median of approximately 130,000 T cells in blood samples.

Clones were sequenced by immunoSEQ multiplex PCR, and TCRdb holds only the in-frame ones, with some missing. The sample lists 130,000 or so clones, approximately 84% occurring once. CDR1 and CDR2 (germline): MNHEY, SMNVEV (reference sequence). V was clipped by 11 bases and J by 3 bases, with 11 bases between them. This CDR3 spans 12 amino acids. Time point reported: pretreatment peripheral blood. The chain uses TRBV27 and TRBJ1-5; D gene unclear. Material: PBMCs, obtained around atezolizumab (anti-PD-L1) treatment. The sequence derives from a man between 45 and 60 years old with urothelial cancer. The CDR3 here is CAAGRLNQPQHF. CDR3 in DNA: TGTGCCGCGGGCCGTCTCAATCAGCCCCAGCATTTT.